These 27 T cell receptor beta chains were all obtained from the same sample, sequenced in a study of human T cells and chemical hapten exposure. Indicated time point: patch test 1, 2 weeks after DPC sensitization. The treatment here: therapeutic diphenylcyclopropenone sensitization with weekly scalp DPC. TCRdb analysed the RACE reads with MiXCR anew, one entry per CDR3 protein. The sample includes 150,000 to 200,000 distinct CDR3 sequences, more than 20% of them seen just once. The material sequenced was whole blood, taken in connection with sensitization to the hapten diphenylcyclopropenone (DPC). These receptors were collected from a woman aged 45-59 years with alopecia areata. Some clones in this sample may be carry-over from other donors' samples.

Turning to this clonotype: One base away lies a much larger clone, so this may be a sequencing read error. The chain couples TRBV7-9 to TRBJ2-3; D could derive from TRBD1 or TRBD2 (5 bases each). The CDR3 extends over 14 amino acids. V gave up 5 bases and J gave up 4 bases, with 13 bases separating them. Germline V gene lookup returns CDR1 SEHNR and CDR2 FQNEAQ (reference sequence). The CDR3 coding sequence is TGTGCCAGCAGCCCATGGGGGAGTGCAGATACGCAGTATTTT. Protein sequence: CASSPWGSADTQYF.

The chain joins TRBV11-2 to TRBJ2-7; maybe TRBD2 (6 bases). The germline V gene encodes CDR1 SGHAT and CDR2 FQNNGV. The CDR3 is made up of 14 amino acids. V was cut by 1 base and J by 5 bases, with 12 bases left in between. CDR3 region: CASSLGGGVHEQYF. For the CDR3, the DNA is TGTGCCAGCAGCTTAGGTGGAGGGGTCCACGAGCAGTACTTC.

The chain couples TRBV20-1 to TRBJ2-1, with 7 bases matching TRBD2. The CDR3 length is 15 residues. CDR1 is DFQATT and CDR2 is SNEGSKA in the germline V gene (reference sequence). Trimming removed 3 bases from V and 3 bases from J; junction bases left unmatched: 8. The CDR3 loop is CSASAASGSYNEQFF. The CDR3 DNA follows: TGCAGTGCTAGTGCGGCTAGCGGTAGCTACAATGAGCAGTTCTTC.

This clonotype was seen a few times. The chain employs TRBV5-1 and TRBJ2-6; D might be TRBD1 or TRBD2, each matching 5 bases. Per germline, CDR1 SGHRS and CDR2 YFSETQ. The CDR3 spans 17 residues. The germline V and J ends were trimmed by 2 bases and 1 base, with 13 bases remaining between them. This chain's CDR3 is CASSLVGTTSGANVLTF. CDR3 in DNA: TGCGCCAGCAGCTTAGTAGGGACGACGTCTGGGGCCAACGTCCTGACTTTC.

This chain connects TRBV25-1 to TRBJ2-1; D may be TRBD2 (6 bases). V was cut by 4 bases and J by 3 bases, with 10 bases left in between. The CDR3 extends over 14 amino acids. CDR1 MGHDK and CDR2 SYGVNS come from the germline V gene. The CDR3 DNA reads TGTGCCAGCAGTGTGGGGGGTGACTACAATGAGCAGTTCTTC. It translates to CASSVGGDYNEQFF.

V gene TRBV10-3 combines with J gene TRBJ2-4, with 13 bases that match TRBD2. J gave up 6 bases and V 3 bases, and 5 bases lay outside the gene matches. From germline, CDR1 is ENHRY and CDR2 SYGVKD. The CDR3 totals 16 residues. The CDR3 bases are TGTGCCATCAGTGAAAGACTAGCGGGAGGACTAAACATTCAGTACTTC. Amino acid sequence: CAISERLAGGLNIQYF.

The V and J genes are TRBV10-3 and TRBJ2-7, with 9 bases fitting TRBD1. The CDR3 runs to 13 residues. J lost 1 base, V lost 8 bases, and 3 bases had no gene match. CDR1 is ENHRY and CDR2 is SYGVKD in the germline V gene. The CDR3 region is CAILGTGSYEQYF. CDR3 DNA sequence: TGTGCCATCTTGGGGACAGGGTCCTACGAGCAGTACTTC.

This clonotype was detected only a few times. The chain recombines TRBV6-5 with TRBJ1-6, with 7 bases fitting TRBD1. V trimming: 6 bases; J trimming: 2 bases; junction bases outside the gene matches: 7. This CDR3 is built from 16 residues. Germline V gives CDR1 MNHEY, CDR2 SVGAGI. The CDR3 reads CASRTQGFAYNSPLHF. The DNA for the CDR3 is TGTGCCAGCAGGACACAGGGGTTTGCCTATAATTCACCCCTCCACTTT.

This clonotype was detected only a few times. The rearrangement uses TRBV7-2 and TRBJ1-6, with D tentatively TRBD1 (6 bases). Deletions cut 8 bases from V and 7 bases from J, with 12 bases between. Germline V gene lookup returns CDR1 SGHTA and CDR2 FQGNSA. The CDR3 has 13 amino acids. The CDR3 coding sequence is TGTGCCAGCTCAACAGGGAGGAATTCACCCCTCCACTTT. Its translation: CASSTGRNSPLHF.

CDR3 nucleotide sequence: TGCGCCAGCACCTGGACAGGAAGTGGATTAAACGAGCAGTACTTC. This translates into CASTWTGSGLNEQYF. The gene calls are TRBV5-1 and TRBJ2-7; 7 positions agree with TRBD1. The germline V gene has CDR1 SGHRS and CDR2 YFSETQ. V shed 6 bases, J shed 5 bases, and the junction held 14 bases outside the gene matches. The CDR3 loop spans 15 amino acids.

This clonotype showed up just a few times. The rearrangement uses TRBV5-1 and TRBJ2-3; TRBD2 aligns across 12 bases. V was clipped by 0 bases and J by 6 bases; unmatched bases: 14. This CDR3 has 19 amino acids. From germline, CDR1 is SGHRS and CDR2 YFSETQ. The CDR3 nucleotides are TGCGCCAGCAGCTTGGGCCCTAGCGGGAGGGCCCGGCTCGGTGATACGCAGTATTTT. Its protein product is CASSLGPSGRARLGDTQYF.

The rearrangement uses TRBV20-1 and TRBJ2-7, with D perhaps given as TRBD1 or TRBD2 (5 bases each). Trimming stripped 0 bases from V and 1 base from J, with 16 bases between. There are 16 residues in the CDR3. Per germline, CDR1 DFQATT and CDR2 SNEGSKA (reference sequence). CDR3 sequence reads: CSARDPYGTDSYEQYF. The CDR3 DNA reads TGCAGTGCTAGAGATCCGTACGGGACCGATTCCTACGAGCAGTACTTC.

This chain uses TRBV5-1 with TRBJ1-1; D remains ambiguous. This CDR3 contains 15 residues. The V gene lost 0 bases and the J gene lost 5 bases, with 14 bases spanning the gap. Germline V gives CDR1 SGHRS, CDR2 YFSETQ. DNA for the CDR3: TGCGCCAGCAGCTTGGATGGAGGGCCCCCTACTGAAGCTTTCTTT. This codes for CASSLDGGPPTEAFF. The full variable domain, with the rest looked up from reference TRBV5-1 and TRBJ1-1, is KAGVTQTPRYLIKTRGQQVTLSCSPISGHRSVSWYQQTPGQGLQFLFEYFSETQRNKGNFPGRFSGRQFSNSRSEMNVSTLELGDSALYLCASSLDGGPPTEAFFGQGTRLTVV.

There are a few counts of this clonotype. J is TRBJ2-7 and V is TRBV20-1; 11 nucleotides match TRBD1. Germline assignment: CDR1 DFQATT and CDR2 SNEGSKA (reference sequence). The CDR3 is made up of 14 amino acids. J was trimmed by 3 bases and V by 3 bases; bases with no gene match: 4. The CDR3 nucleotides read TGCAGTGCTAGGGGACAGGGGGGAAACTACGAGCAGTACTTC. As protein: CSARGQGGNYEQYF.

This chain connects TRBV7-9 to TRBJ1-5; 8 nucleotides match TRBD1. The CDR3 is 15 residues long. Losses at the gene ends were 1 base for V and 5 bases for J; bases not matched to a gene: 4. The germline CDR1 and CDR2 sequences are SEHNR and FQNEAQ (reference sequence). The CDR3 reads CASSLEGQGHQPQHF. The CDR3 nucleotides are TGTGCCAGCAGCTTAGAAGGACAGGGCCATCAGCCCCAGCATTTT.

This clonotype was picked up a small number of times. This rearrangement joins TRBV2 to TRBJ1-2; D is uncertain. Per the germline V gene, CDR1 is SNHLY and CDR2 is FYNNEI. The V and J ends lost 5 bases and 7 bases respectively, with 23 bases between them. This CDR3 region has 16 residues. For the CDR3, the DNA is TGTGCCAGCAGTCTCACGAGGGCAGGCGGCGAATCTGGCTACACCTTC. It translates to CASSLTRAGGESGYTF.

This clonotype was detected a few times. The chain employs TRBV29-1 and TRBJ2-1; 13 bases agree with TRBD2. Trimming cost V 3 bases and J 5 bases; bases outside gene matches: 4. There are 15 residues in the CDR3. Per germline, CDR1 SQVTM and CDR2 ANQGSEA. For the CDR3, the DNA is TGCAGCGTTGACCTGACTAGCGGGAGGAACAATGAGCAGTTCTTC. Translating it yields CSVDLTSGRNNEQFF.

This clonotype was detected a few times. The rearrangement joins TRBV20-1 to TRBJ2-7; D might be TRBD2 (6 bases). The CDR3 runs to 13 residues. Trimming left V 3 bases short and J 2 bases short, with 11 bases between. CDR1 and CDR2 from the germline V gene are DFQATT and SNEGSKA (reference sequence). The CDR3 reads CSARVREPYEQYF. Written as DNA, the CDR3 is TGCAGTGCTAGGGTTCGGGAGCCCTACGAGCAGTACTTC.

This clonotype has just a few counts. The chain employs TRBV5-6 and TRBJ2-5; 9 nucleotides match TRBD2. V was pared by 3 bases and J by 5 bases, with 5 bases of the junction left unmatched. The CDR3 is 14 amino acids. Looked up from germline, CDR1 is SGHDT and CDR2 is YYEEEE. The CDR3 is CASSSGLASETQYF. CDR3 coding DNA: TGTGCCAGCAGCTCGGGACTAGCATCCGAGACCCAGTACTTC.

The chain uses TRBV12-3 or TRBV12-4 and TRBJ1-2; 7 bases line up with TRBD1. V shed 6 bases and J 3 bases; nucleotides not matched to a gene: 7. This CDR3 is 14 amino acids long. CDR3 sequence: CASSPTGFHYGYTF. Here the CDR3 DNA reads TGTGCCAGCAGCCCGACAGGGTTTCACTATGGCTACACCTTC.

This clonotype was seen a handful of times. The CDR3 nucleotides are TGTGCCAGCAGCGTAACAGGGTTGGATTCACCCCTCCACTTT. The encoded protein is CASSVTGLDSPLHF. The genes are TRBV7-8 and TRBJ1-6, with a tentative D call TRBD1 (6 bases). V dropped 5 bases and J dropped 8 bases, with 13 bases sitting between them. The germline V gene encodes CDR1 SGHVS and CDR2 FQNEAQ. This CDR3 is built from 14 residues.

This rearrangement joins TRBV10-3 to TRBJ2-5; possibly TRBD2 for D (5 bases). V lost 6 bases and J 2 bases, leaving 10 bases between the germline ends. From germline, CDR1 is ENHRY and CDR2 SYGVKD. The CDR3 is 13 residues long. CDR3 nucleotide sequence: TGTGCCATCAGGGCAACTAGTCAAGAGACCCAGTACTTC. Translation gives CAIRATSQETQYF.

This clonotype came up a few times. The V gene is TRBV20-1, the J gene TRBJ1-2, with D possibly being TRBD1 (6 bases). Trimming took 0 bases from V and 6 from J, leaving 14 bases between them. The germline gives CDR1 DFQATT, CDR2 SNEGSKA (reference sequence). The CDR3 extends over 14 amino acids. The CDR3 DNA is TGCAGTGCTAGAGATCGCAGGGGTATGGATGGCTACACCTTC. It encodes CSARDRRGMDGYTF.

The CDR3 region has the DNA TGTGCCAGCCGGAACGGGAGCTCCTACGAGCAGTACTTC. Encoded protein: CASRNGSSYEQYF. The chain employs TRBV7-9 and TRBJ2-7; possibly TRBD2 for D (6 bases). Germline CDR1 reads SEHNR; CDR2 reads FQNEAQ (reference sequence). The CDR3 has 13 residues. The V end was cut by 8 bases, the J end by 0 bases, with 11 bases between. Full variable domain (missing parts from reference TRBV7-9 and TRBJ2-7): DTGVSQNPRHKITKRGQNVTFRCDPISEHNRLYWYRQTLGQGPEFLTYFQNEAQLEKSRLLSDRFSAERPKGSFSTLEIQRTEQGDSAMYLCASRNGSSYEQYFGPGTRLTVT.

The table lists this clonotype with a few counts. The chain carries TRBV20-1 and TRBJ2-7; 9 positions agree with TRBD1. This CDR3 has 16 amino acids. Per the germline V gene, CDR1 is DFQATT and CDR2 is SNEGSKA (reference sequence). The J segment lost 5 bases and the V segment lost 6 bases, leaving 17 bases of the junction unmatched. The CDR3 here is CSANTYRTGEENEQYF. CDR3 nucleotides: TGCAGTGCCAATACTTACCGGACAGGGGAGGAAAACGAGCAGTACTTC.

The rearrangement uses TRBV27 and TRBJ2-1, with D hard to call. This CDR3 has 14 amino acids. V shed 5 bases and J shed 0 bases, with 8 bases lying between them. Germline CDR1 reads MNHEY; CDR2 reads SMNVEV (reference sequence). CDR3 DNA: TGTGCCAGCAGTCGGGCGTCCTCCTACAATGAGCAGTTCTTC. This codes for CASSRASSYNEQFF.

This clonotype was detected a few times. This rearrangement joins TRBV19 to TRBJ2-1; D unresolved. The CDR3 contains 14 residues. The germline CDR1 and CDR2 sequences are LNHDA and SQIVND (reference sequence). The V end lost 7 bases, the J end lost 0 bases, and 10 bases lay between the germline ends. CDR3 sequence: CASKDLSSYNEQFF. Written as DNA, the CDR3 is TGTGCCAGTAAAGACCTCAGCTCCTACAATGAGCAGTTCTTC.